This paragraph reports one T cell receptor beta chain. Its antigen is unknown. This CDR3 contains 13 residues. V was cut by 9 bases and J by 1 base, with 12 bases left in between. CDR1 and CDR2 (germline): MGHDK, SYGVNS. The PCR ran on 60 Vbeta and 13 Jbeta primers. Measured with immunoSEQ multiplex PCR; TCRdb has only the in-frame clones, and not every one. The repertoire consists of about 130,000 clones, with just over 70% occurring once and the leading ten covering around 2.5%. This sample stems from a study of cytomegalovirus exposure and HLA in healthy donors. Whole-study findings and limits: Likely technical artifact: a cluster of highly shared sequence variants. Immune exposure data for these donors was limited to CMV serostatus. Specificity for CMV antigens was confirmed in vitro for three of the CMV-associated chains.

The sequence derives from a woman aged 60-75 years in good health and CMV-seropositive. Sequencing was done on a sample of PBMCs. This rearrangement joins TRBV25-1 to TRBJ1-1, with no clear D. The CDR3 nucleotides are TGTGCCAGTAAGGGCGCGGGGAACACTGAAGCTTTCTTT. Translating it yields CASKGAGNTEAFF.